The present T cell receptor beta chain was sequenced within a study of glioma-infiltrating T cells after dendritic cell vaccination. This table comes from immunoSEQ multiplex PCR, and its TCRdb copy is limited to in-frame clones, with some not included. The top ten clones hold 4.5% to 5.5% of a sample with over 90,000 clones, more than 70% of them seen once. CDR1 and CDR2 from the germline V gene are MDHEN and SYDVKM. Unmatched junction bases numbered 13, after V lost 5 bases and J lost 6 bases. The CDR3 covers 16 residues. Specified time point: after dendritic cell vaccination, including at tumor progression/relapse. Patients had residual fresh-frozen tumor tissue and more than two years of survival data.

Sequences were derived from blood, sampled after dendritic cell vaccination. This rearrangement joins TRBV28 to TRBJ2-4; 7 bases are a match to TRBD1. This clonotype was sampled from a human donor with glioblastoma. As DNA, the CDR3 is TGTGCCAGCAGTCCCTTCGCAGGGGGTATGGGAAACATTCAGTACTTC. This sequence encodes CASSPFAGGMGNIQYF.